Listed here is a single T cell receptor beta chain. The clone's antigen remains unknown. Per-nucleotide qualities are absent, and no much larger clonotype sits a single base away. The immunoSEQ Assay, a bias-controlled multiplex PCR, was used to amplify TCRbeta CDR3 regions from genomic DNA. Per the source publication's procedure: The number of nucleated cells in each sample was estimated by amplification of reference gene primers within the assay. To quantify the absolute abundance of each unique TCRbeta CDR3 rearrangement, sequence reads were collapsed and filtered. Productive Simpson clonality was computed per sample as the square root of Simpson's diversity index over productive rearrangements. TCRdb took over this immuneACCESS table, retaining in-frame rearrangements with V and J assigned. Such tables are incomplete; in checked studies, under half of the missing clones stem from an unresolved V gene, and the remainder is unexplained. That table is the source of V, J and clone size, and D and trimming were worked out from the DNA. This sample holds 300,000 to 450,000 clones; 87% were observed only once. The ten largest make up more than 9% of the sample.

This record belongs to a study of blood T cell repertoires in COVID-19 (dated by TCRdb to the early 2020s). For the wider study: Samples covering the acute and convalescent phases of COVID-19 were provided by collaborators in the United States, Italy and Spain. Samples came from the ongoing ImmuneRACE study (first 160 participants) plus 1,254 subjects from 6 global collaborators. Deeply sampled blood TCRbeta repertoires from subjects exposed to, actively infected with, or recovered from COVID-19 were included in the dataset. A freely available public database, intended as a resource for researchers studying the immune response to SARS-CoV-2, is where the repertoires were released. Where available, HLA class I and class II types were obtained from metadata supplied by the sample provider rather than from assay-based typing. The material from the prospective study consisted of cDNA or gDNA derived from T cells, B-cell-depleted T cells, or PBMCs. The sample metadata nearly always contained a de-identified subject ID, COVID-19 status, age in years and sex.

One collaborating source in Seattle enrolled patients during active infection and followed them longitudinally through the course of disease. Whole blood was collected in K2EDTA tubes by collaborating institutions according to the institutions' own protocols. For TCRbeta analysis, collaborators shipped samples in one of three forms: frozen whole blood, isolated PBMCs, or DNA extracted from either of those sample types. Study-level results and caveats: Clinical and demographic metadata were provided uncurated, with the amount varying by source and participant.

The CDR3, cysteine through phenylalanine, is 15 amino acids long. Only the CDR3 DNA stays, 45 bases, in frame from base 1. V lost 2 bases and J lost 0 bases; the stretch between them is 8 bases long. For CDR1 and CDR2, the germline V gene lists KGHSH and LQKENI. Sequencing input: peripheral blood. This TCR was sampled from a woman in her 30s with COVID-19, enrolled during active disease. This chain joins TRBV18 to TRBJ1-5, with no reliable assignment of the D segment. CDR3 sequence: CASSPFHISNQPQHF. The nucleotide sequence reads as follows: TGTGCCAGCTCACCATTCCACATTAGCAATCAGCCCCAGCATTTT.